One T cell receptor (beta chain) is described in this entry. Its antigen remains unidentified. The data belong to a study of blood T cells in healthy people across ages. The CDR3 is made up of 17 amino acids. Trimming took 6 bases from V and 4 from J; bases not matched to a gene: 14. CDR1 MNHNS and CDR2 SASEGT come from the germline V gene. Through a sample-barcoded 5' primer and a J-beta primer mix, a second PCR was run for roughly 6 to 11 cycles. TCRdb processed the 5' RACE reads anew with MiXCR; each CDR3 protein has one entry. The sample shows around 1,000,000 distinct CDR3 sequences, around 25% of them seen only once. Notes on the study in general: When set beside aged donors, long-lived donors presented more naive CD4+ cells and higher diversity.

The same sample was also studied in work on T cells of mothers and their children. That paper states: Every microgram of extracted RNA entered cDNA synthesis, around 1.4 ug per 15 ul. In the second PCR, M1S primer introduced barcodes and 2-4 random bases.

The J gene is TRBJ2-7, the V gene TRBV6-1; 11 bases line up with TRBD2. Source material: blood. This TCR was sampled from a girl aged 2-10 years in good health. The CDR3 reads CASSKRPEVAGGYEQYF. Written as DNA, the CDR3 is TGTGCCAGCAGCAAAAGACCCGAAGTAGCGGGAGGGTACGAGCAGTACTTC.